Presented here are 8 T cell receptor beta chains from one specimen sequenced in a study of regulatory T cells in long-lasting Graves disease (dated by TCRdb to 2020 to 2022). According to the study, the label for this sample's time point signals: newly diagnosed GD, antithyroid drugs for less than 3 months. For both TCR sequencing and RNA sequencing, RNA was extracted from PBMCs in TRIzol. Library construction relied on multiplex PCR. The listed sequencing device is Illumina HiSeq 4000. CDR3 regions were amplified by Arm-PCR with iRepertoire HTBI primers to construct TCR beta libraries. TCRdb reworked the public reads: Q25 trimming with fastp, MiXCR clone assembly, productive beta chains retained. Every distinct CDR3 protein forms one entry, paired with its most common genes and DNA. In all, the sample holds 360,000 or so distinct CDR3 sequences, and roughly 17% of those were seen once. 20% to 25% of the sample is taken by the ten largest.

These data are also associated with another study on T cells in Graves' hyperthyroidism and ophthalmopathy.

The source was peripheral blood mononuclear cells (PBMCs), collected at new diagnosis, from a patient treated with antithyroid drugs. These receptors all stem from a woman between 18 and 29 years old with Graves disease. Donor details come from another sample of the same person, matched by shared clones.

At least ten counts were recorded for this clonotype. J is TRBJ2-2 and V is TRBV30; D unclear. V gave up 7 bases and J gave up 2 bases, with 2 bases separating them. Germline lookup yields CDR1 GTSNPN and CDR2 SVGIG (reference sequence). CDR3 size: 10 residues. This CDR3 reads CALNTGELFF. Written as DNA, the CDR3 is TGTGCCTTAAACACCGGGGAGCTGTTTTTT.

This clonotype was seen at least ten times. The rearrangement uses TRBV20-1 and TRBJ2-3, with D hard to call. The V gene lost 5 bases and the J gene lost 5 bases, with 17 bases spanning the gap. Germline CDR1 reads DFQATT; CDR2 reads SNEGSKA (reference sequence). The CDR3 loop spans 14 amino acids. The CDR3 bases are TGCAGTGCTGGATCGGACCTTTGGGGAGATACGCAGTATTTT. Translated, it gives CSAGSDLWGDTQYF.

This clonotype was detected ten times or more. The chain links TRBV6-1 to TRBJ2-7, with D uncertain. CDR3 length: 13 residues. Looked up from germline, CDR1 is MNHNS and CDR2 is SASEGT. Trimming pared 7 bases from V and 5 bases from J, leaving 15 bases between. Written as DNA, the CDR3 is TGTGCCAGCAACTCTCGATGGGGTGACGAGCAGTACTTC. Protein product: CASNSRWGDEQYF.

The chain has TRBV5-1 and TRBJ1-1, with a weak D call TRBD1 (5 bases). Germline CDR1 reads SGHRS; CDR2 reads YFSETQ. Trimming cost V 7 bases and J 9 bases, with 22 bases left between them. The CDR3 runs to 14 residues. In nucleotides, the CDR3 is TGCGCCAGCGCCCCTACAGGACCCCCAGGGAAAGCTTTCTTT. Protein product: CASAPTGPPGKAFF.

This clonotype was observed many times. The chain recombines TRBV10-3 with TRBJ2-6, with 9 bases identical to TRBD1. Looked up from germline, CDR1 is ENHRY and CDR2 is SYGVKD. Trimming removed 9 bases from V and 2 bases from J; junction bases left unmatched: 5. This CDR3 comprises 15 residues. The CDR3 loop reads CAMKQGAAGANVLTF. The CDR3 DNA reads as TGTGCCATGAAACAGGGGGCAGCTGGGGCCAACGTCCTGACTTTC.

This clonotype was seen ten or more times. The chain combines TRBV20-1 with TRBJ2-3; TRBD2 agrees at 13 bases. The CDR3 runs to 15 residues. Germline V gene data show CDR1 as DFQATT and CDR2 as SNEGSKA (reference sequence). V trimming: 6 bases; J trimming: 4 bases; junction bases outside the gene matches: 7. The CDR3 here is CSARGTSGDSDTQYF. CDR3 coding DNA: TGCAGTGCCCGTGGGACTAGCGGGGACTCAGATACGCAGTATTTT.

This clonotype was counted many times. The CDR3 DNA is TGTGCCAGCAGCTCTCGGACAGGTGGGGACATCGAGACCCAGTACTTC. Translation gives CASSSRTGGDIETQYF. V is TRBV11-1 and J is TRBJ2-5, with 7 bases that match TRBD1. The CDR3 consists of 16 residues. Looked up from germline, CDR1 is SGHAT and CDR2 is FQDESV (reference sequence). V gave up 4 bases and J gave up 5 bases; unmatched junction bases: 13.

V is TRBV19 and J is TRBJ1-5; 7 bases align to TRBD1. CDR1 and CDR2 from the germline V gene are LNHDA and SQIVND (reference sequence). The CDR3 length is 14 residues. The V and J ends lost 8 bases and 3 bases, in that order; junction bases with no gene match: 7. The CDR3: CASGTGDNNQPQHF. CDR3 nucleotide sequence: TGTGCCAGTGGTACAGGGGACAACAATCAGCCCCAGCATTTT.